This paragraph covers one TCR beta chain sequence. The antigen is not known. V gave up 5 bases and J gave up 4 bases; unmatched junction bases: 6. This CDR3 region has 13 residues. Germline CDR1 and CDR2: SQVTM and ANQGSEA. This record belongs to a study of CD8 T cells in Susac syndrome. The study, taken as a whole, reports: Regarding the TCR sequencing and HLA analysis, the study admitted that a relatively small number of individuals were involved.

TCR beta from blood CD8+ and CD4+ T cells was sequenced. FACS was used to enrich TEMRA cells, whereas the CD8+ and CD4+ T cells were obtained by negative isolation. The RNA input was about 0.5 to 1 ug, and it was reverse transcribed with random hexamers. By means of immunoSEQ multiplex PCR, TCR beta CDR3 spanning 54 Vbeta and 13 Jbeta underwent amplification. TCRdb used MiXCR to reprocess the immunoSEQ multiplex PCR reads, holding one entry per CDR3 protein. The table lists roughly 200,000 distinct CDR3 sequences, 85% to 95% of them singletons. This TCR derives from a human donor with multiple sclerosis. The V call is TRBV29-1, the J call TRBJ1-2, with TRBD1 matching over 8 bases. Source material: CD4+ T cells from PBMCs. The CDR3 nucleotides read TGCAGCGTTCCCGGGACAGGCAGCTATGGCTACACCTTC. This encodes CSVPGTGSYGYTF.